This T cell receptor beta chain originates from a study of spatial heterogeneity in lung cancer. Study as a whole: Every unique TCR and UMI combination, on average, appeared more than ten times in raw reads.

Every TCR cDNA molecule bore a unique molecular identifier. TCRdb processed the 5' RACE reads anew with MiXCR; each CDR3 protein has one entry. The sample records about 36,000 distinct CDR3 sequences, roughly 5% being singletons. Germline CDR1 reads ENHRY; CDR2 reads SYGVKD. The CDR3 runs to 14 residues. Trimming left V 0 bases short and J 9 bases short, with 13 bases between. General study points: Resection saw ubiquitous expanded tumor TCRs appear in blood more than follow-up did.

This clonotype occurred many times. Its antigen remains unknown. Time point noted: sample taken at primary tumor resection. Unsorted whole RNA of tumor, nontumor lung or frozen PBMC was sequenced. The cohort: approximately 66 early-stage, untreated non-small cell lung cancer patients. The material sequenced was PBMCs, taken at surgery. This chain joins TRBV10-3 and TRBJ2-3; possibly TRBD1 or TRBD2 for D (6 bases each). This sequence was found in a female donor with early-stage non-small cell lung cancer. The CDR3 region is CAISESSGADTQYF. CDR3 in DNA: TGTGCCATCAGTGAGTCGTCGGGGGCGGACACGCAGTATTTT.